A single T cell receptor beta chain is shown here with its context. No antigen is known for it. This entry is derived from a study of PD-1 blockade in mismatch repair-deficient tumors. Across the whole study: Enrolled about 2013-2016, patients had progressing, pretreated mismatch repair-deficient cancers of 12 to 13 types.

Overall study findings and caveats: Tumor-resident clones, often absent from pretreatment blood, expanded after pembrolizumab and then contracted.

Generated by immunoSEQ multiplex PCR, the TCRdb table keeps only in-frame clones and is missing some. The sample consists of under 50,000 clones, over 75% of them appearing once. Every patient had mismatch repair deficiency by PCR or immunohistochemistry. TCRs were sequenced from three patients responding to pembrolizumab. The CDR3 has 14 residues. V lost 3 bases to trimming and J lost 5 bases, with 14 bases between them. Germline V gene data show CDR1 as MNHEY and CDR2 as SMNVEV (reference sequence). J is TRBJ2-7 and V is TRBV27; tentative D call: TRBD1 (6 bases). The specimen comprised PBMCs, sampled before pembrolizumab treatment. The receptor's source is an adult with mismatch repair-deficient cancer. Here the CDR3 reads CASSFSPGAHEQYF. DNA of the CDR3: TGTGCCAGCAGTTTTAGCCCAGGGGCCCACGAGCAGTACTTC.